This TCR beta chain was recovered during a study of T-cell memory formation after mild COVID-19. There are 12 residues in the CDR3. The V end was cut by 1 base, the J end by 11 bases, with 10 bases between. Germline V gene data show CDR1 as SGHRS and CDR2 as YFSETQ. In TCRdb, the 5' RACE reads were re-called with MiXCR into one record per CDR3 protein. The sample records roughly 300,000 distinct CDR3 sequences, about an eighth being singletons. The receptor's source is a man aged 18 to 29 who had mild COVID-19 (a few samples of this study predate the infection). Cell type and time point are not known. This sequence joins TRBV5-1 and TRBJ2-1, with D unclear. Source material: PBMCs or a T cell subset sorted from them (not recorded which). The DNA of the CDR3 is TGCGCCAGCAGCTTGTCAGTGGACCAGCAGTTCTTC. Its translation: CASSLSVDQQFF.